Below, 4 T cell receptor beta chains from the same sample are listed, as sequenced in a study of T cells in Graves' hyperthyroidism and ophthalmopathy. What was amplified from RNA transcripts were TCR beta CDR3 regions. Initially, a first-round RT-PCR of the TCR CDR3 employed the HTBI primer set. From the multiplex PCR reads, TCRdb called clonotypes with MiXCR, one entry per CDR3 protein. The table lists approximately 560,000 distinct CDR3 sequences, around 42% of them singletons. Sequenced material: peripheral blood or thyroid tissue (not recorded which). Every receptor here comes from a woman between 18 and 29 years old with Graves' hyperthyroidism.

V gene TRBV15 combines with J gene TRBJ1-2; D not resolved. Trimming removed 7 bases from V and 6 bases from J, with 21 bases in between. This CDR3 spans 15 amino acids. Germline V gene lookup returns CDR1 LNHNV and CDR2 YYDKDF (reference sequence). CDR3 region: CATKFGGSTENGYTF. The CDR3 nucleotides read TGTGCCACCAAGTTCGGTGGCAGTACCGAAAATGGCTACACCTTC.

This clonotype was counted ten times or more. This chain joins TRBV15 and TRBJ1-5; D might be TRBD1 (5 bases). The CDR3 covers 15 residues. The germline gives CDR1 LNHNV, CDR2 YYDKDF (reference sequence). V was clipped by 2 bases and J by 7 bases, with 15 bases between them. CDR3 in amino acids: CATSRPSGAGQPQHF. For the CDR3, the DNA is TGTGCCACCAGCAGACCCTCCGGGGCTGGGCAGCCCCAGCATTTT.

This clonotype occurred a few times. Possible read error: a much larger clone is one base away. V gene TRBV20-1 combines with J gene TRBJ1-1; 9 nucleotides line up with TRBD1. This CDR3 has 15 residues. The germline V gene encodes CDR1 DFQATT and CDR2 SNEGSKA (reference sequence). After removal of 6 bases from V and 0 bases from J, the junction contained 8 bases not matched to a gene. CDR3 nucleotides: TGCAGTGCCGTGGGACAGGGCTTCATGAACACTGAAGCTTTCTTT. It is translated as CSAVGQGFMNTEAFF.

The chain has TRBV29-1 and TRBJ2-5; 8 bases line up with TRBD1. This CDR3 is built from 13 residues. Germline V lookup: CDR1 SQVTM, CDR2 ANQGSEA. V gave up 0 bases and J gave up 5 bases; unmatched junction bases: 2. The CDR3 DNA is TGCAGCGTTGAAGATAGGGACAGGGAGACCCAGTACTTC. Encoded protein: CSVEDRDRETQYF.